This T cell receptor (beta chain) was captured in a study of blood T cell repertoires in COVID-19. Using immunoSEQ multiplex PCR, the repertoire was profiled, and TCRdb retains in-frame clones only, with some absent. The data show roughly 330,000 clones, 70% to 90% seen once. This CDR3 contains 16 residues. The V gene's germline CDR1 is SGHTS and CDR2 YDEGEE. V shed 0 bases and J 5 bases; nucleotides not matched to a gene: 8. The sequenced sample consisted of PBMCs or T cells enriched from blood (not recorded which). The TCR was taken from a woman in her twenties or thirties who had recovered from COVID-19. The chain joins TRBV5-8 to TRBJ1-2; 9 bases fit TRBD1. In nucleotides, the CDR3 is TGTGCCAGCAGCTTGGGGAACAGGGGGCAGGGGTATGGCTACACCTTC. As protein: CASSLGNRGQGYGYTF.